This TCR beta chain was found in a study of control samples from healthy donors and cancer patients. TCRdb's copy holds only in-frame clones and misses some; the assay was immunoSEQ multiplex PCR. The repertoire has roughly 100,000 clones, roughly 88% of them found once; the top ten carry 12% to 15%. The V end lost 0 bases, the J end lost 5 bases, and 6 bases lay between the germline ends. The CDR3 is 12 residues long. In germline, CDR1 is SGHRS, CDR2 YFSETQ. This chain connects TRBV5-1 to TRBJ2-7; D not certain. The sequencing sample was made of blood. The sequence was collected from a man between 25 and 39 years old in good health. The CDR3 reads CASSLVGNEQYF. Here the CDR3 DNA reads TGCGCCAGCAGCTTGGTGGGGAACGAGCAGTACTTC.